The clone carrying this T cell receptor beta chain was observed a handful of times. Germline is not matched at one junction end, which may reflect a read error. The sample originates from a study of CD8 T cells in ankylosing spondylitis. Quantitative 5'-RACE was performed with molecular barcodes, and it yielded the TCR beta libraries. TCRdb passed the 5' RACE reads through MiXCR, listing each CDR3 protein once. The table includes 120,000 to 150,000 distinct CDR3 sequences, about 8% detected once. The CDR3 is 16 residues long. Germline values: CDR1 SSHAT, CDR2 FNYEAQ (reference sequence). The sequenced sample was synovial fluid, either unsorted or a sorted T cell fraction (not recorded which). This chain joins TRBV7-7 and TRBJ2-2; 7 bases match TRBD1. This TCR derives from a male donor with ankylosing spondylitis. The CDR3 DNA reads as TGTGCTAGCAGCCCCCGGGGACAGCCGAACACCGGGGAGCTGTTTTTT. This sequence encodes CASSPRGQPNTGELFF.